Presented here are 10 T cell receptor beta chains from one specimen sequenced in a study of blood T cell repertoires in COVID-19. Measured with immunoSEQ multiplex PCR; TCRdb has only the in-frame clones, and not every one. This table holds around 700,000 clones, around 89% found once. Sequenced input: peripheral blood. The receptors shown here come from a young woman with acute or convalescent COVID-19.

V is TRBV12-3 or TRBV12-4 and J is TRBJ1-4, with TRBD1 identical over 9 bases. The V segment lost 1 base and the J segment 12 bases; nucleotides outside the gene matches: 3. CDR3 length: 13 amino acids. CDR3 amino acids: CASSLGDRDQLFF. The DNA for the CDR3 is TGTGCCAGCAGTTTAGGGGACAGGGACCAACTGTTTTTT.

This clone was detected only a few times. This sequence joins TRBV27 and TRBJ2-7; D ambiguous. In germline, CDR1 is MNHEY, CDR2 SMNVEV (reference sequence). The germline V and J ends were trimmed by 1 base and 3 bases, with 7 bases remaining between them. The length of the CDR3 is 13 residues. CDR3 protein: CASSLYLNYEQYF. In DNA form, the CDR3 reads TGTGCCAGCAGTTTATATCTTAACTACGAGCAGTACTTC.

The rearrangement links TRBV6-5 to TRBJ1-1; TRBD1 aligns across 9 bases. The CDR3 runs 13 residues. CDR1 MNHEY and CDR2 SVGAGI come from the germline V gene. V shed 5 bases and J 14 bases; nucleotides not matched to a gene: 12. The CDR3 is CASSPKPGQGGFF. In DNA, the CDR3 is TGTGCCAGCAGTCCGAAGCCGGGACAGGGAGGCTTCTTT.

This chain uses TRBV6-5 with TRBJ1-2; D is undetermined. This CDR3 contains 14 residues. Trimming cost V 7 bases and J 0 bases, with 12 bases left between them. Germline CDR1 reads MNHEY; CDR2 reads SVGAGI. In DNA, the CDR3 is TGTGCCAGCATCTTTCGGGGAGCTAACTATGGCTACACCTTC. Protein product: CASIFRGANYGYTF.

The chain's CDR3 is CASSKGISPLHF. The CDR3 DNA reads TGTGCCAGTAGTAAGGGGATTTCACCCCTCCACTTT. V and J are TRBV19 and TRBJ1-6, with D perhaps matching TRBD1 (5 bases). The CDR3 is made up of 12 amino acids. Germline CDR1 and CDR2: LNHDA and SQIVND (reference sequence). The V and J ends lost 4 bases and 9 bases respectively, with 7 bases between them.

J is TRBJ1-1 and V is TRBV11-2; 7 bases map to TRBD1. The CDR3 contains 16 residues. Germline trimming cut 8 bases from V and 0 bases from J; bases unmatched to any gene: 12. CDR1 and CDR2 (germline): SGHAT, FQNNGV. For the CDR3, the DNA is TGTGCCAGCGCACGAGACGAGGGGGCTCTGAACACTGAAGCTTTCTTT. As protein: CASARDEGALNTEAFF.

The CDR3 DNA sequence: TGTGCCACCAGTGGGGCTCAGGGGTCTGGCTACACCTTC. It specifies CATSGAQGSGYTF. The gene calls are TRBV24-1 and TRBJ1-2; D perhaps matches TRBD1 (6 bases). The CDR3 covers 13 residues. Germline V gene lookup returns CDR1 KGHDR and CDR2 SFDVKD. V was cut by 5 bases and J by 7 bases, with 13 bases left in between.

The chain couples TRBV28 to TRBJ1-2, with 8 bases matching TRBD1. The ends lost 3 bases at V and 3 bases at J; junction bases unmatched: 9. Per the germline V gene, CDR1 is MDHEN and CDR2 is SYDVKM. The CDR3 length is 16 residues. In DNA form, the CDR3 reads TGTGCCAGCAGTTTCCCTGTGACAGGGGCGGACTATGGCTACACCTTC. Its protein product is CASSFPVTGADYGYTF.

J is TRBJ1-3 and V is TRBV30, with D unresolved. V was pared by 4 bases and J by 4 bases, with 11 bases between. Germline lookup yields CDR1 GTSNPN and CDR2 SVGIG (reference sequence). The CDR3 is 13 residues long. The CDR3 DNA reads TGTGCCTGGAATCCCCTGGCCGGAAACACCATATATTTT. Protein sequence: CAWNPLAGNTIYF. The full variable domain, with the rest looked up from reference TRBV30 and TRBJ1-3, is SQTIHQWPATLVQPVGSPLSLECTVEGTSNPNLYWYRQAAGRGLQLLFYSVGIGQISSEVPQNLSASRPQDRQFILSSKKLLLSDSGFYLCAWNPLAGNTIYFGEGSWLTVV.

The rearrangement joins TRBV19 to TRBJ2-5; the match to TRBD2 covers 9 bases. Germline trimming cut 3 bases from V and 5 bases from J; bases unmatched to any gene: 10. Germline V gene lookup returns CDR1 LNHDA and CDR2 SQIVND (reference sequence). The CDR3 sequence is 16 residues long. The CDR3 coding sequence is TGTGCCAGTAGTATGTATTTGGCGGGGGGGTTTGAGACCCAGTACTTC. Translated, it gives CASSMYLAGGFETQYF.